A single sample is the source of the 16 T cell receptor beta chains below, sequenced in a study of glioma-infiltrating T cells. The iRepertoire nested amplicon-rescue multiplex PCR amplified TCR alpha and beta CDR3s from RNA. TCRdb re-called the multiplex PCR reads with MiXCR, one entry per CDR3 protein. Among some 99,000 distinct CDR3 sequences listed, about 25% were seen once. Sequencing used glioma tissue, nonneoplastic brain tissue, or PBMCs (not recorded which). These receptors all stem from a human donor with low-grade glioma or glioblastoma, undergoing nonglioma brain surgery, or in good health (not recorded which).

This chain links TRBV15 with TRBJ2-4, with 8 positions matching TRBD2. This CDR3 region has 17 residues. Trimming cost V 3 bases and J 0 bases; bases outside gene matches: 7. The germline V gene encodes CDR1 LNHNV and CDR2 YYDKDF (reference sequence). The CDR3 sequence is CATSSLYLAGAKNIQYF. CDR3 nucleotides: TGTGCCACCAGCAGCCTCTATCTAGCGGGAGCCAAAAACATTCAGTACTTC.

This chain joins TRBV29-1 and TRBJ2-1; a possible D gene is TRBD1 (5 bases). Germline CDR1 is SQVTM and CDR2 is ANQGSEA. V was pared by 4 bases and J by 13 bases, with 17 bases between. There are 12 residues in the CDR3. CDR3 bases: TGCAGCGTTGGAGGACAACAAGAGACCCAGTTCTTC. It codes for CSVGGQQETQFF.

The rearrangement links TRBV29-1 to TRBJ1-1, with 9 nucleotides matching TRBD1. The J segment lost 7 bases and the V segment lost 7 bases, leaving 7 bases of the junction unmatched. The CDR3 length is 12 residues. Germline V gene sequence: CDR1 SQVTM, CDR2 ANQGSEA. The CDR3 loop is CSATDRGGEAFF. The CDR3 DNA reads TGCAGCGCCACTGACAGGGGGGGTGAAGCTTTCTTT. The full variable domain, rest sourced from reference TRBV29-1 and TRBJ1-1, is SAVISQKPSRDICQRGTSLTIQCQVDSQVTMMFWYRQQPGQSLTLIATANQGSEATYESGFVIDKFPISRPNLTFSTLTVSNMSPEDSSIYLCSATDRGGEAFFGQGTRLTVV.

This clonotype occurred many times. The V and J genes are TRBV12-3 or TRBV12-4 and TRBJ2-5, with unresolved D. The CDR3 sequence is 12 residues long. V was trimmed by 8 bases and J by 5 bases, leaving 12 bases between them. The CDR3 DNA is TGTGCCAGCGGTCATTGGACGGAGACCCAGTACTTC. Its translation is CASGHWTETQYF.

This clonotype was seen a few times. The J gene is TRBJ2-1, the V gene TRBV9; a possible D gene is TRBD2 (6 bases). Trimming removed 0 bases at V and 3 bases at J, with 10 bases between. Germline lookup yields CDR1 SGDLS and CDR2 YYNGEE. This CDR3 is 15 amino acids long. The DNA of the CDR3 is TGTGCCAGCAGCGTAGGCGGGGCCCGCTACAATGAGCAGTTCTTC. This sequence encodes CASSVGGARYNEQFF. Looking up the rest from reference TRBV9 and TRBJ2-1 gives the full variable domain: DSGVTQTPKHLITATGQRVTLRCSPRSGDLSVYWYQQSLDQGLQFLIQYYNGEERAKGNILERFSAQQFPDLHSELNLSSLELGDSALYFCASSVGGARYNEQFFGPGTRLTVL.

The chain couples TRBV29-1 to TRBJ1-1; D unresolved. Germline assignment: CDR1 SQVTM and CDR2 ANQGSEA. V gave up 6 bases and J gave up 12 bases, with 26 bases separating them. The CDR3 spans 14 residues. CDR3 sequence (DNA): TGCAGCGTCGAGTCATCAGGTTTCGTATCGGGAACTTTCTTT. Its protein product is CSVESSGFVSGTFF.

Note on this clonotype: One junction end disagrees with the germline gene, perhaps due to a read error. This chain links TRBV6-1 with TRBJ2-3; 8 nucleotides align to TRBD1. This CDR3 contains 13 residues. CDR1 MNHNS and CDR2 SASEGT come from the germline V gene. The chain's CDR3 is CSSAGGLTDTQYF. The CDR3 nucleotides are TGTTCCAGTGCAGGGGGCCTCACAGATACGCAGTATTTT.

The rearrangement joins TRBV20-1 to TRBJ2-1; the match to TRBD2 covers 9 bases. Germline CDR1 is DFQATT and CDR2 is SNEGSKA (reference sequence). Trimming cost V 1 base and J 7 bases; bases outside gene matches: 8. The CDR3 sequence is 15 residues long. The CDR3 is CSARVQTSGFNEQFF. In nucleotides, the CDR3 is TGCAGTGCTAGAGTACAGACTAGCGGATTTAATGAGCAGTTCTTC.

With respect to this clonotype: Germline and junction disagree at one end, which may indicate a read error. This sequence joins TRBV28 and TRBJ1-5, with TRBD1 identical over 8 bases. The CDR3 runs to 16 residues. CDR1 MDHEN and CDR2 SYDVKM come from the germline V gene. The CDR3 protein is CASGFVDRASNQPKHF. CDR3 bases: TGTGCCAGCGGTTTTGTGGACAGGGCGAGCAATCAGCCCAAGCATTTT.

About this clonotype itself: Being one base from a much bigger clone, this may be a read error. The conserved phenylalanine or tryptophan is not found at the CDR3 terminus, so this likely reflects a read error. The chain carries TRBV12-3 or TRBV12-4 and TRBJ2-5; D call uncertain. The CDR3 has 13 amino acids. V shed 6 bases and J shed 1 base, with 9 bases lying between them. The CDR3: CASSLLIQETQYS. CDR3 coding DNA: TGTGCCAGCAGCCTGCTGATCCAAGAGACCCAGTACTCC.

The gene calls are TRBV18 and TRBJ2-2, with D perhaps TRBD1 or TRBD2 (5 bases each). The CDR3 has 16 amino acids. Germline-derived CDR1 and CDR2 are KGHSH and LQKENI. Deletions cut 3 bases from V and 7 bases from J, with 18 bases between. The DNA of the CDR3 is TGTGCCAGCTCACCGTTGGGACCTCAAGCACGCGGGGAGCTGTTTTTT. Translating gives CASSPLGPQARGELFF.

This clonotype came up many times. V usage is TRBV29-1 and J usage is TRBJ1-2; 7 nucleotides agree with TRBD1. CDR3 length equals 14 residues. Germline loops: CDR1 SQVTM, CDR2 ANQGSEA. Losses at the gene ends were 4 bases for V and 6 bases for J; bases not matched to a gene: 11. CDR3 bases: TGCAGCGTTGGTAGGCCAGGGGGTATGGATGGCTACACCTTC. It is translated as CSVGRPGGMDGYTF. Variable domain in full (rest from reference TRBV29-1 and TRBJ1-2): SAVISQKPSRDICQRGTSLTIQCQVDSQVTMMFWYRQQPGQSLTLIATANQGSEATYESGFVIDKFPISRPNLTFSTLTVSNMSPEDSSIYLCSVGRPGGMDGYTFGSGTRLTVV.

This clonotype appeared many times. This chain links TRBV7-2 with TRBJ1-2; 11 bases match TRBD1. J gave up 8 bases and V 2 bases, and 7 bases lay outside the gene matches. CDR1 and CDR2 (germline): SGHTA, FQGNSA. There are 15 residues in the CDR3. The CDR3 coding sequence is TGTGCCAGCAGCTTACCCGGACAGGGGGCGTGGGGCTACACCTTC. Translated: CASSLPGQGAWGYTF.

This clonotype was seen ten or more times. V is TRBV20-1 and J is TRBJ2-3; D is perhaps TRBD2 (7 bases). V lost 4 bases and J 1 base, leaving 15 bases between the germline ends. The germline V gene has CDR1 DFQATT and CDR2 SNEGSKA (reference sequence). The CDR3 runs to 15 residues. Here the CDR3 DNA reads TGCAGTGCTACTAGGGGGAGGGAAGGCACAGATACGCAGTATTTT. Amino acid sequence: CSATRGREGTDTQYF.

Of note for this clonotype: A much larger clone sits a single nucleotide away, making a read error possible. The chain joins TRBV18 to TRBJ2-7; 9 nucleotides align to TRBD2. The CDR3 has 15 amino acids. V dropped 4 bases and J dropped 2; count of bases not matched to a gene: 6. From germline, CDR1 is KGHSH and CDR2 LQKENI. CDR3 in amino acids: CASSLPLAGPYEQYF. CDR3 DNA sequence: TGTGCCAGCTCACTACCCCTAGCGGGGCCCTACGAGCAGTACTTC.

Ten or more counts support this clonotype. The V gene is TRBV7-2, the J gene TRBJ2-1; D not certain. The CDR3 contains 14 residues. V lost 4 bases to trimming and J lost 4 bases, with 11 bases between them. Germline loops: CDR1 SGHTA, CDR2 FQGNSA. This chain's CDR3 is CASSSAEQYNEQFF. In nucleotides, the CDR3 is TGTGCCAGCAGCTCGGCCGAACAGTACAATGAGCAGTTCTTC.